This is a list of T cell receptor beta chains from one sample in a study of blood T cells in healthy people across ages. TCRdb reprocessed the 5' RACE reads via MiXCR and lists one record per CDR3 protein. The sample consists of about 1.4 million distinct CDR3 sequences, approximately 59% of them appearing once. Sequencing was performed on blood. All receptors come from a man aged 18 to 30 in good health. Each CDR3 is given with its conserved first and last residue. Clone size is stated in some rows and not others, as once, few, many or a class when expanded.

v_call: TRBV29-1; clone_size: -; j_call: TRBJ2-3; cdr3_aa: CSVVPGSVSTDTQYF
v_call: TRBV12-3/TRBV12-4; clone_size: few; j_call: TRBJ2-5; cdr3_aa: CASSPEQNKETQYF
v_call: TRBV7-8; clone_size: -; j_call: TRBJ2-3; cdr3_aa: CASSSARGGVGDDTQYF
v_call: TRBV5-1; clone_size: many; j_call: TRBJ2-7; cdr3_aa: CASSLGGDSYEQYF
v_call: TRBV4-1; clone_size: -; j_call: TRBJ2-5; cdr3_aa: CASSQKTTSGDGETQYF
v_call: TRBV29-1; clone_size: -; j_call: TRBJ2-7; cdr3_aa: CSVETGGPYEQYF
v_call: TRBV6-2/TRBV6-3; clone_size: -; j_call: -; cdr3_aa: CASSRTSGVTYEQYF
v_call: TRBV20-1; clone_size: -; j_call: TRBJ2-3; cdr3_aa: CSAIPVGSSTDTQYF
v_call: TRBV12-3/TRBV12-4; clone_size: -; j_call: TRBJ2-1; cdr3_aa: CASSWTGGGKQFF
v_call: TRBV7-9; clone_size: -; j_call: TRBJ2-7; cdr3_aa: CASSEVGTQSYEQYF
v_call: TRBV20-1; clone_size: -; j_call: TRBJ2-4; cdr3_aa: CSAREGQGKRETTYVQYF
v_call: TRBV10-3; clone_size: -; j_call: TRBJ2-1; cdr3_aa: CAISDRNEQFF
v_call: TRBV27; clone_size: many; j_call: TRBJ2-1; cdr3_aa: CASRDPSGSFTYNEQFF
v_call: TRBV7-9; clone_size: -; j_call: TRBJ1-2; cdr3_aa: CASSQPLGFETYGYTF
v_call: TRBV4-3; clone_size: few; j_call: TRBJ2-7; cdr3_aa: CASSHIRDRPLSYEQYF
v_call: TRBV4-3; clone_size: few; j_call: TRBJ2-7; cdr3_aa: CASSSGQASSYEQYF
v_call: TRBV30; clone_size: -; j_call: TRBJ2-1; cdr3_aa: CAWSVGLGDRVVQFF
v_call: TRBV20-1; clone_size: -; j_call: TRBJ1-6; cdr3_aa: CSARSGVTNSPLHF
v_call: TRBV27; clone_size: few; j_call: TRBJ2-7; cdr3_aa: CASSLWDRSYEQYF
v_call: TRBV15; clone_size: -; j_call: TRBJ1-4; cdr3_aa: CATRVSEKLFF
v_call: TRBV18; clone_size: -; j_call: -; cdr3_aa: CASAHNLDEQYF
v_call: TRBV12-3/TRBV12-4; clone_size: few; j_call: TRBJ1-4; cdr3_aa: CASSFQEPTNEKLFF
v_call: TRBV15; clone_size: -; j_call: TRBJ2-7; cdr3_aa: CATSRTGSRDTQGYEQYF
v_call: TRBV2; clone_size: -; j_call: TRBJ1-1; cdr3_aa: CASGREAGTEAFF
v_call: TRBV30; clone_size: few; j_call: TRBJ2-7; cdr3_aa: CAWSVRHEQYF
v_call: TRBV7-2; clone_size: -; j_call: TRBJ2-5; cdr3_aa: CASSSRGGCPQYF
v_call: TRBV7-9; clone_size: -; j_call: TRBJ2-1; cdr3_aa: CASSDDRANEQFF
v_call: TRBV20-1; clone_size: -; j_call: TRBJ2-7; cdr3_aa: CSASLEIYEQYF
v_call: TRBV3-1; clone_size: -; j_call: TRBJ2-7; cdr3_aa: CASSQERGRYEQYF
v_call: TRBV4-2; clone_size: -; j_call: TRBJ2-5; cdr3_aa: CASSRETRGLAGLETQYF